These T cell receptor beta chains were read from a single sample in a study of blood T cells in healthy people across ages. TCRdb called the 5' RACE reads again in MiXCR, with one record for every CDR3 protein. The profile covers hundreds of thousands of distinct CDR3 sequences, with around a fifth appearing a single time and 3.5% to 4% taken by the ten largest. Sample: blood. The receptors come from a man in his 70s in good health. Each CDR3 is given with its conserved first and last residue. Each record gives: J gene, clone size, V gene, D gene, CDR3 protein, CDR3 DNA. The D gene is left open where the match is weak. Clone size is not always given. Where it is, it says once, few, many or a class for expanded clones.

J: TRBJ2-5; size: .; V: TRBV12-3/TRBV12-4; D: .; CDR3: CASTLRGGETQYF; DNA: TGTGCCAGCACCCTAAGGGGGGGAGAGACCCAGTACTTC
J: TRBJ2-3; size: .; V: TRBV5-6; D: TRBD1; CDR3: CASRKTGGDTQYF; DNA: TGTGCCAGCAGAAAGACAGGGGGAGATACGCAGTATTTT
J: TRBJ2-5; size: few; V: TRBV28; D: TRBD1; CDR3: CASSAGDRGAETQYF; DNA: TGTGCCAGCAGTGCCGGGGACAGGGGTGCGGAGACCCAGTACTTC
J: TRBJ1-1; size: .; V: TRBV5-6; D: TRBD1; CDR3: CASSAGTVLNTEAFF; DNA: TGTGCCAGCAGCGCGGGGACAGTCTTGAACACTGAAGCTTTCTTT
J: TRBJ2-7; size: few; V: TRBV6-2/TRBV6-3; D: TRBD1; CDR3: CASSYSLWTGGEQYF; DNA: TGTGCCAGCAGTTACTCGCTCTGGACAGGTGGCGAGCAGTACTTC
J: TRBJ2-3; size: few; V: TRBV2; D: TRBD2; CDR3: CASMTSGSTDTQYF; DNA: TGTGCCAGCATGACTAGCGGGAGCACAGATACGCAGTATTTT
J: TRBJ1-4; size: .; V: TRBV7-9; D: .; CDR3: CAGTGGVPNEKLFF; DNA: TGTGCCGGCACCGGGGGCGTACCTAATGAAAAACTGTTTTTT
J: TRBJ2-5; size: .; V: TRBV3-1; D: TRBD1; CDR3: CASSGTGGTQYF; DNA: TGTGCCAGTTCCGGGACAGGGGGCACCCAGTACTTC
J: TRBJ1-2; size: .; V: TRBV7-9; D: TRBD1; CDR3: CASSLDGTGYTNYGYTF; DNA: TGTGCCAGCAGCTTAGACGGGACAGGGTATACTAACTATGGCTACACCTTC
J: TRBJ2-3; size: many; V: TRBV20-1; D: TRBD2; CDR3: CSARDLGTNTDTQYF; DNA: TGCAGTGCTAGAGATCTTGGGACTAACACAGATACGCAGTATTTT
J: TRBJ2-7; size: many; V: TRBV28; D: .; CDR3: CAVGGGSSYEQYF; DNA: TGTGCCGTTGGTGGGGGGAGCTCCTACGAGCAGTACTTC
J: TRBJ2-1; size: .; V: TRBV19; D: TRBD2; CDR3: CASRGLAGVYNEQFF; DNA: TGTGCCAGTAGGGGACTAGCGGGAGTCTACAATGAGCAGTTCTTC
J: TRBJ1-1; size: few; V: TRBV19; D: .; CDR3: CASSIDRMNTEAFF; DNA: TGTGCCAGTAGTATAGACAGGATGAACACTGAAGCTTTCTTT
J: TRBJ2-7; size: many; V: TRBV10-3; D: .; CDR3: CAISGGYEQYF; DNA: TGTGCCATCAGTGGTGGCTATGAGCAGTACTTC
J: TRBJ2-5; size: .; V: TRBV11-2; D: TRBD2; CDR3: CASSPLAGGPPETQYF; DNA: TGTGCCAGCAGCCCATTAGCGGGAGGGCCTCCGGAGACCCAGTACTTC
J: TRBJ1-2; size: few; V: TRBV7-9; D: .; CDR3: CASSKRGGDGYTF; DNA: TGTGCCAGCAGCAAAAGGGGGGGTGATGGCTACACCTTC